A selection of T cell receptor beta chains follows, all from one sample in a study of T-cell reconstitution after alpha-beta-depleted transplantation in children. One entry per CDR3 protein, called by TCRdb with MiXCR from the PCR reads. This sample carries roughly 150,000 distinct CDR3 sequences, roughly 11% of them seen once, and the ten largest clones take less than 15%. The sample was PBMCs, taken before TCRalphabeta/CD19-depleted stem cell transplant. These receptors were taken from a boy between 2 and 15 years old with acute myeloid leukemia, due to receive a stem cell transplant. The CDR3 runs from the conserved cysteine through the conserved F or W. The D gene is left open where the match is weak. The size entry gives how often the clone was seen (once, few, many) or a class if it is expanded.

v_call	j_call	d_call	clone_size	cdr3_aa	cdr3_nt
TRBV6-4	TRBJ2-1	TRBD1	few	CASARQGVSNEQFF	TGTGCCAGCGCAAGACAGGGGGTCTCCAATGAGCAGTTCTTC
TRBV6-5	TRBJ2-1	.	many	CASSYRGRDNEQFF	TGTGCCAGCAGTTACCGGGGCCGGGACAATGAGCAGTTCTTC
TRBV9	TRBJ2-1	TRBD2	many	CASSPGTNGNEQFF	TGTGCCAGCAGCCCCGGGACTAACGGCAATGAGCAGTTCTTC
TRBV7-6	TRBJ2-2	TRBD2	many	CASSLNPGLAGNTGELFF	TGTGCCAGCAGCCTCAACCCTGGACTAGCGGGCAACACCGGGGAGCTGTTTTTT
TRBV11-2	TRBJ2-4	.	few	CASSSQPGLMDIQYF	TGTGCCAGCAGCTCCCAGCCTGGATTAATGGACATTCAGTACTTC
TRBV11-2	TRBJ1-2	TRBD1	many	CASSDGPGQARGYTF	TGTGCCAGCAGCGACGGCCCGGGACAGGCACGCGGCTACACCTTC
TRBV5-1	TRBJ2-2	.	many	CASSLAPGTSNTGELFF	TGCGCCAGCAGCTTAGCCCCGGGCACGTCGAACACCGGGGAGCTGTTTTTT
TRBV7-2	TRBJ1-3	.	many	CASSLGPAGFFRDTIYF	TGTGCCAGCAGCTTAGGCCCGGCAGGGTTTTTTAGGGACACCATATATTTT
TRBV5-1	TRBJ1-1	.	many	CASSPDRTMNTEAFF	TGCGCCAGCAGCCCGGACAGAACCATGAACACTGAAGCTTTCTTT
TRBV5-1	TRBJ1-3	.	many	CASSLEPQAGNTIYF	TGCGCCAGCAGCTTGGAACCCCAGGCTGGAAACACCATATATTTT